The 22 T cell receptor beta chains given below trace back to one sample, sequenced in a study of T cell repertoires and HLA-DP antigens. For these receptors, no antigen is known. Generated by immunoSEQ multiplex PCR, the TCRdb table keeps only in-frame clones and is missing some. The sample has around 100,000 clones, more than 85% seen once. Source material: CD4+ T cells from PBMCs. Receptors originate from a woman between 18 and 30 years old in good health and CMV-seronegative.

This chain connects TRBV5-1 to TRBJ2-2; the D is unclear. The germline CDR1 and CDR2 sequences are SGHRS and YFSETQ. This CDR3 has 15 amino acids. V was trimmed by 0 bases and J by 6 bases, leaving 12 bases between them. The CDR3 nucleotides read TGCGCCAGCAGCTTGGGGGGATTCTTCGCCGGGGAGCTGTTTTTT. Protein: CASSLGGFFAGELFF.

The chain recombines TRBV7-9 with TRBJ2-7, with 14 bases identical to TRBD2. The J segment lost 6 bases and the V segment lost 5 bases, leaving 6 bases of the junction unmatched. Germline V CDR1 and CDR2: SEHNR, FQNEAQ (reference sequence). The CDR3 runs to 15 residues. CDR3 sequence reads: CASSPTSGRVSEQYF. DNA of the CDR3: TGTGCCAGCAGCCCGACTAGCGGGAGGGTCTCCGAGCAGTACTTC.

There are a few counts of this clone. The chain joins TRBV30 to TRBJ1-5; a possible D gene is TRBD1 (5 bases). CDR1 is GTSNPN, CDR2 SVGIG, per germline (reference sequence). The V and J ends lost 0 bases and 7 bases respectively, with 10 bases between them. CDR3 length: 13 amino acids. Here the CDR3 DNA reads TGTGCCTGGAGTGTTCAGGGAAAACAGCCCCAGCATTTT. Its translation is CAWSVQGKQPQHF.

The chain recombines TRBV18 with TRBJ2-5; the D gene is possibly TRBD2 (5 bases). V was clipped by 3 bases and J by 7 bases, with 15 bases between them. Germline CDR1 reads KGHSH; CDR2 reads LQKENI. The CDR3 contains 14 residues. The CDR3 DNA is TGTGCCAGCTCACCGATGACCTCCGAGGGGACCCAGTACTTC. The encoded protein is CASSPMTSEGTQYF.

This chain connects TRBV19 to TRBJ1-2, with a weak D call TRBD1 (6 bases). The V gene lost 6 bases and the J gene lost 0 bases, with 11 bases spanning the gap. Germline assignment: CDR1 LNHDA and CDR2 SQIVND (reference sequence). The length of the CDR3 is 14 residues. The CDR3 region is CASREDRTNYGYTF. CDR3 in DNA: TGTGCCAGTAGAGAGGACAGAACTAACTATGGCTACACCTTC.

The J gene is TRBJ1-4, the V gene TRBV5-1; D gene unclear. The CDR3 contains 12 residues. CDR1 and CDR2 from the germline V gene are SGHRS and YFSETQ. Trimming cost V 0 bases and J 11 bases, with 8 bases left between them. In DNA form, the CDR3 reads TGCGCCAGCAGCTTGGGGGAATCTAAACTGTTTTTT. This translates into CASSLGESKLFF.

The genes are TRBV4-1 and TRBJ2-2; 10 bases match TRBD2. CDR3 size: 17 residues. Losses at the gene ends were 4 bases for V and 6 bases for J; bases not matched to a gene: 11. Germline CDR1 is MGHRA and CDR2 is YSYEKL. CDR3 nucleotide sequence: TGCGCCAGCAGCCCTTTACTAGCGGGGCTCGCCCCCGGGGAGCTGTTTTTT. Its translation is CASSPLLAGLAPGELFF.

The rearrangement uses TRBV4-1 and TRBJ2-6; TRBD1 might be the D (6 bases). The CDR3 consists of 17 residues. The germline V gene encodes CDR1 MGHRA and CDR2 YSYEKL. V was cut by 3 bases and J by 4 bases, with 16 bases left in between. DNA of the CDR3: TGCGCCAGCAGCCACCCGCTCAGGGGAGCGGGGGCCAACGTCCTGACTTTC. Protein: CASSHPLRGAGANVLTF.

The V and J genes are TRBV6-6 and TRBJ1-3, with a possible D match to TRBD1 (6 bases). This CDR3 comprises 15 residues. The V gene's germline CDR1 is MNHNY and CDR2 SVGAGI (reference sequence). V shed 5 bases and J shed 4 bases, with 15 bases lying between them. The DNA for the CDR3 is TGTGCCAGCAGTCCCCGGGGGGCTGTAGGAAACACCATATATTTT. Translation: CASSPRGAVGNTIYF.

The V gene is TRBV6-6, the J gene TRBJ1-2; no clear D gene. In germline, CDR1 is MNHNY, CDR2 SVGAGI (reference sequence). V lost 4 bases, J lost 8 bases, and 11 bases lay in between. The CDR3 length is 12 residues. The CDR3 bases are TGTGCCAGCAGTTTTGCCGGGAGCGGCTACACCTTC. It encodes CASSFAGSGYTF.

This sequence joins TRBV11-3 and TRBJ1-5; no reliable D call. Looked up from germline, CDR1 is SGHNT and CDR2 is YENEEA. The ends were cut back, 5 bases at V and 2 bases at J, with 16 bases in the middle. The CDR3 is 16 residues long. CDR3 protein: CASSLRARWGNQPQHF. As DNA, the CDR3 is TGTGCCAGCAGCCTCCGAGCCCGTTGGGGCAATCAGCCCCAGCATTTT.

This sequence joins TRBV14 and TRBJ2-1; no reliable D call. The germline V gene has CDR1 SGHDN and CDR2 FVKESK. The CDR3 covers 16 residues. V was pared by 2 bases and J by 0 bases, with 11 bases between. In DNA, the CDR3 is TGTGCCAGCAGCCAAAACACAGCCCGCTCCTACAATGAGCAGTTCTTC. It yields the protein CASSQNTARSYNEQFF.

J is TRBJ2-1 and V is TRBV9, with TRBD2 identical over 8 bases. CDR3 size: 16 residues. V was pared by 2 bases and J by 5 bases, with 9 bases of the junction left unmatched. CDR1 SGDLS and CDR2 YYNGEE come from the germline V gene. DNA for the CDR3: TGTGCCAGCAGCGTTTTGCCGGGGGGGAGGAACAATGAGCAGTTCTTC. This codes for CASSVLPGGRNNEQFF.

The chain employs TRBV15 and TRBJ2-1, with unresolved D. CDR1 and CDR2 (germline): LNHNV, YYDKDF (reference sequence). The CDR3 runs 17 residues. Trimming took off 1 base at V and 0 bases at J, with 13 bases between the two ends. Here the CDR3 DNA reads TGTGCCACCAGCAGAGTACCCCTCAGCAGCTCCTACAATGAGCAGTTCTTC. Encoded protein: CATSRVPLSSSYNEQFF.

Written as DNA, the CDR3 is TGCGCCAGCAGCCAAGATGCAGGGGGCCCTCCCTCCTACAATGAGCAGTTCTTC. Translation gives CASSQDAGGPPSYNEQFF. The rearrangement links TRBV4-3 to TRBJ2-1, with 8 bases aligning to TRBD1. The CDR3 runs 18 residues. The germline V gene encodes CDR1 LGHNA and CDR2 YSLEER. After removal of 0 bases from V and 0 bases from J, the junction contained 7 bases not matched to a gene.

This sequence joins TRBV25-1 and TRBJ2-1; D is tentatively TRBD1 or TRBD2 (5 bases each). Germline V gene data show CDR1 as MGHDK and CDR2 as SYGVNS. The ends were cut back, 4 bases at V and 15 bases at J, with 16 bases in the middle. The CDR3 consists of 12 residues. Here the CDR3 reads CASSGPGPQWFF. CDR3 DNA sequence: TGTGCCAGCAGTGGACCGGGGCCGCAGTGGTTCTTC.

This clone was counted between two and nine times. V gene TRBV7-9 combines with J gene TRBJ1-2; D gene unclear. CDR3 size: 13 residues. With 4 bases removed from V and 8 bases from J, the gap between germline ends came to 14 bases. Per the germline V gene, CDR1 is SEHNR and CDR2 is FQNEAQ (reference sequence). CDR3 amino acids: CASSSLRALGYTF. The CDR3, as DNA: TGTGCCAGCAGCTCGTTGCGTGCCTTGGGCTACACCTTC. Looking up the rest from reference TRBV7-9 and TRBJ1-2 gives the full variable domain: DTGVSQNPRHKITKRGQNVTFRCDPISEHNRLYWYRQTLGQGPEFLTYFQNEAQLEKSRLLSDRFSAERPKGSFSTLEIQRTEQGDSAMYLCASSSLRALGYTFGSGTRLTVV.

The CDR3 DNA reads TGCGCCAGCAGCTTGGATGGACAGACCTTCTATGGCTACACCTTC. This encodes CASSLDGQTFYGYTF. The genes are TRBV5-1 and TRBJ1-2; D perhaps matches TRBD1 (6 bases). The CDR3 runs 15 residues. Trimming stripped 0 bases from V and 4 bases from J, with 13 bases between. The V gene's germline CDR1 is SGHRS and CDR2 YFSETQ.

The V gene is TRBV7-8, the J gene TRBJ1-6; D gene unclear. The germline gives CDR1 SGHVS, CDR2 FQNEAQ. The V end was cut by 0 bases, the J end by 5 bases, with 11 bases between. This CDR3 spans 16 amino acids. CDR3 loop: CASSLATWVNNSPLHF. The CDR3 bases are TGTGCCAGCAGCTTAGCCACATGGGTAAATAATTCACCCCTCCACTTT.

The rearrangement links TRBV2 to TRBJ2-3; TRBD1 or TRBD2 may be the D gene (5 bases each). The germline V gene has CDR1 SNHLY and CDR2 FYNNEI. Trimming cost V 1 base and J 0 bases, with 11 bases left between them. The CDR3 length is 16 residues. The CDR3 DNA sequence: TGTGCCAGCAGTGAAGGGGAGTGGGGGAGCACAGATACGCAGTATTTT. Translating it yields CASSEGEWGSTDTQYF.

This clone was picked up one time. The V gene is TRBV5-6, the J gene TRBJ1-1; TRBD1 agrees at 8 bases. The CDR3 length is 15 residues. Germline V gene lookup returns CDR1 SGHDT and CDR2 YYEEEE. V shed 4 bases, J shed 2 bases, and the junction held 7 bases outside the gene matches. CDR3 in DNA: TGTGCCAGCAGCCCCGACAGGGGCGCAAACACTGAAGCTTTCTTT. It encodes CASSPDRGANTEAFF.

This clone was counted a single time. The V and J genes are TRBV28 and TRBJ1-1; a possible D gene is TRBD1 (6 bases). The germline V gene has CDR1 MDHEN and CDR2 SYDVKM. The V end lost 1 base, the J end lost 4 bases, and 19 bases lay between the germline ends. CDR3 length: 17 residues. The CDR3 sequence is CASSLLFGGRNPTEAFF. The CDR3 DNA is TGTGCCAGCAGTTTATTATTCGGGGGGCGCAATCCCACTGAAGCTTTCTTT. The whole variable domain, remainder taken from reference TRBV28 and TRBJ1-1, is DVKVTQSSRYLVKRTGEKVFLECVQDMDHENMFWYRQDPGLGLRLIYFSYDVKMKEKGDIPEGYSVSREKKERFSLILESASTNQTSMYLCASSLLFGGRNPTEAFFGQGTRLTVV.